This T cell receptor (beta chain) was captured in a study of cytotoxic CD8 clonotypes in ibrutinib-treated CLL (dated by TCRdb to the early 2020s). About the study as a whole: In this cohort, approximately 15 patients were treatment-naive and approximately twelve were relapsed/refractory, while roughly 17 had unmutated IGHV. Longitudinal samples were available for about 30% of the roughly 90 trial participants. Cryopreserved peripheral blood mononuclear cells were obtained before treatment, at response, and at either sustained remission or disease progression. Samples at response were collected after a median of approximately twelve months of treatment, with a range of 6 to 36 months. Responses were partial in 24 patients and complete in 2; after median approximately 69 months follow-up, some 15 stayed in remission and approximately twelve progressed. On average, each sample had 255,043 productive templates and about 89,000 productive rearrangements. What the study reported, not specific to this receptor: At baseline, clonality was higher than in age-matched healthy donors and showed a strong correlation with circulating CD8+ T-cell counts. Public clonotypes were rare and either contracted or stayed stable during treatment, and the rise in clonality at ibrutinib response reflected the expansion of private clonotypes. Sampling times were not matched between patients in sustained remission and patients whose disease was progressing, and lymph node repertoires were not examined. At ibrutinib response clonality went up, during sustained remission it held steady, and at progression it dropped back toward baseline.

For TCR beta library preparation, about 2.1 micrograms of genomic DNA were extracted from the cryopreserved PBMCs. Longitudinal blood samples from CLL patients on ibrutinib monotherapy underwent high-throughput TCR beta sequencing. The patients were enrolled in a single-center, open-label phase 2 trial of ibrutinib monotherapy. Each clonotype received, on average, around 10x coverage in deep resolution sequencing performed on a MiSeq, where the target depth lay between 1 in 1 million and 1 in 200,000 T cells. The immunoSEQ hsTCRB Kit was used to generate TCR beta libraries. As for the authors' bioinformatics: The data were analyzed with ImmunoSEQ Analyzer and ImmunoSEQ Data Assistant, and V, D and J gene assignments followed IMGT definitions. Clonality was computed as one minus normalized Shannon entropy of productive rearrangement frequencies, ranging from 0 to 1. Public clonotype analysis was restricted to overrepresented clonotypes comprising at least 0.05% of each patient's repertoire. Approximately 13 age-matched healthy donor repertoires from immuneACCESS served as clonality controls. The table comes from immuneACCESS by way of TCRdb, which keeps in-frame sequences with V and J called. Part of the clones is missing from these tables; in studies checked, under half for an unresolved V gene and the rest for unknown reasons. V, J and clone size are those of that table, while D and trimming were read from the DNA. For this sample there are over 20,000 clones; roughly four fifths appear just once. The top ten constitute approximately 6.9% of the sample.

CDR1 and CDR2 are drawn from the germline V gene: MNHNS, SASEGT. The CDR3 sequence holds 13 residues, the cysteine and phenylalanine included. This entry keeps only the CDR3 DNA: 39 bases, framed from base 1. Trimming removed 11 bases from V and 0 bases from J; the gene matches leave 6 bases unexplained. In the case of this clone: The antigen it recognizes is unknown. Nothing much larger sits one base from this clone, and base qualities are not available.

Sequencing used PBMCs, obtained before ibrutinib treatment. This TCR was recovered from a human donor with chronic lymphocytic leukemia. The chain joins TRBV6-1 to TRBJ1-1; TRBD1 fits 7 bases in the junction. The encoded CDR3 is CAGKDRLNTEAFF. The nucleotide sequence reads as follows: TGTGCCGGAAAGGACAGGTTGAACACTGAAGCTTTCTTT.